The 9 T cell receptor beta chains given below trace back to one sample, sequenced in a study of blood T cell repertoires in COVID-19. Assay: immunoSEQ multiplex PCR; the TCRdb copy retains only in-frame clones and omits some. Seen here are 75,000 to 80,000 clones, more than 80% observed once, and the top ten hold approximately 20%. Sequencing used peripheral blood. Receptor source: a woman in her fifties or sixties with acute or convalescent COVID-19.

The chain uses TRBV3-1 (or the pseudogene TRBV3-2) and TRBJ1-4, with D unclear. The germline CDR1 and CDR2 sequences are LGHDT and YNNKEL (reference sequence). The CDR3 contains 15 residues. Between the trimmed V and J ends, which lost 0 bases and 5 bases, there was a span of 10 bases. This chain's CDR3 is CASSQDHSSNEKLFF. The DNA of the CDR3 is TGTGCCAGCAGCCAAGATCACAGCTCGAATGAAAAACTGTTTTTT.

The chain couples TRBV28 to TRBJ1-5; 8 bases fit TRBD1. This CDR3 has 17 residues. Per the germline V gene, CDR1 is MDHEN and CDR2 is SYDVKM. Trimming cost V 7 bases and J 4 bases; bases outside gene matches: 15. The CDR3 nucleotides read TGTGCCAGCACCGAAACGCAGGGGGCTCCTAGAAATCAGCCCCAGCATTTT. Protein sequence: CASTETQGAPRNQPQHF.

The chain combines TRBV28 with TRBJ1-4; no firm D call. CDR1 MDHEN and CDR2 SYDVKM come from the germline V gene. Between the trimmed V and J ends, which lost 7 bases and 8 bases, there was a span of 11 bases. The CDR3 runs to 12 residues. In DNA, the CDR3 is TGTGCCAGCAAATCCGGGGAGGAAAAACTGTTTTTT. It specifies CASKSGEEKLFF. Using reference TRBV28 and TRBJ1-4 for the parts outside the CDR3, the full variable domain is DVKVTQSSRYLVKRTGEKVFLECVQDMDHENMFWYRQDPGLGLRLIYFSYDVKMKEKGDIPEGYSVSREKKERFSLILESASTNQTSMYLCASKSGEEKLFFGSGTQLSVL.

The sample holds one count of this clone. A read error may produce the germline difference seen at one junction end. The J gene is TRBJ1-1, the V gene TRBV20-1, with 11 bases identical to TRBD1. CDR1 and CDR2 (germline): DFQATT, SNEGSKA (reference sequence). CDR3 length: 17 residues. The CDR3 nucleotides are TGCAGTGCTAGTCCCCCAGGACAGGGGGCTATGAAGACTGAAGCTTTCTTT. Its protein is CSASPPGQGAMKTEAFF.

The count of this clone is one. In nucleotides, the CDR3 is TGTGCCAGCAGTTTATGGACAGGGGGCGACTACTATGGCTACACCTTC. Translating it yields CASSLWTGGDYYGYTF. This chain joins TRBV28 and TRBJ1-2; TRBD1 matches at 10 bases. After removal of 0 bases from V and 3 bases from J, the junction contained 4 bases not matched to a gene. The CDR3 runs to 16 residues. Germline CDR1 and CDR2: MDHEN and SYDVKM.

The chain recombines TRBV11-2 with TRBJ2-1; D unclear. V lost 5 bases, J lost 1 base, and 9 bases lay in between. CDR1 and CDR2 (germline): SGHAT, FQNNGV. The CDR3 has 14 amino acids. The CDR3 bases are TGTGCCAGCAGCCATCTAGAGTCCTACAATGAGCAGTTCTTC. Amino acid sequence: CASSHLESYNEQFF.

The chain combines TRBV7-2 with TRBJ2-7; 12 bases are a match to TRBD2. The V gene's germline CDR1 is SGHTA and CDR2 FQGNSA. The length of the CDR3 is 15 residues. The trim removed 6 bases at V and 2 bases at J, leaving 5 bases unmatched. The CDR3 spells CASSRTSGNPYEQYF. The DNA for the CDR3 is TGTGCCAGCAGTCGGACTAGCGGGAACCCCTACGAGCAGTACTTC.

The CDR3 region is CASSSGTGTGGYGYTF. The CDR3 region has the DNA TGTGCCAGCAGCTCCGGGACAGGGACCGGCGGCTATGGCTACACCTTC. The rearrangement joins TRBV5-5 to TRBJ1-2; 9 bases are shared with TRBD1. Per the germline V gene, CDR1 is SGHKS and CDR2 is YYEKEE (reference sequence). The CDR3 spans 16 residues. V dropped 3 bases and J dropped 4; count of bases not matched to a gene: 10.

The V gene is TRBV10-3, the J gene TRBJ1-2; the match to TRBD1 covers 10 bases. The CDR3 loop spans 15 amino acids. Germline V gene sequence: CDR1 ENHRY, CDR2 SYGVKD. V dropped 10 bases and J dropped 3; count of bases not matched to a gene: 11. The DNA for the CDR3 is TGTGCCACAAGAGGACAGGGGGGGAGCTACTATGGCTACACCTTC. Protein product: CATRGQGGSYYGYTF.